These T cell receptor beta chains were read from a single sample in a study of shared clonotypes between healthy human individuals. The protocol was immunoSEQ multiplex PCR, while the TCRdb copy is restricted to in-frame clones and leaves out a portion. The sample consists of approximately 340,000 clones, approximately 79% of them appearing once. The sequencing sample was made of memory CD4+ T cells sorted from blood. The receptors stem from a man aged 25 to 40 in good health. Each CDR3 is given with its conserved first and last residue. A row's size may be missing; if present it is once, few, many or a size class.

J gene: TRBJ2-2; CDR3 length: 16; clone size: .; V gene: TRBV5-1; CDR3 protein: CASSPTGLAGFGELFF
J gene: TRBJ2-2; CDR3 length: 16; clone size: .; V gene: TRBV5-1; CDR3 protein: CASSLVGGGQTGELFF
J gene: TRBJ2-5; CDR3 length: 18; clone size: .; V gene: TRBV30; CDR3 protein: CAWSAPSAGTGRARTQYF
J gene: TRBJ2-7; CDR3 length: 15; clone size: .; V gene: TRBV4-1; CDR3 protein: CASSLTLAGAYEQYF
J gene: TRBJ1-2; CDR3 length: 14; clone size: few; V gene: TRBV15; CDR3 protein: CATSRARTHYGYTF
J gene: TRBJ1-1; CDR3 length: 13; clone size: .; V gene: TRBV27; CDR3 protein: CASSLRFYTEAFF
J gene: TRBJ2-4; CDR3 length: 15; clone size: .; V gene: TRBV6-6; CDR3 protein: CASSYQGGVSNIQYF
J gene: TRBJ2-2; CDR3 length: 15; clone size: .; V gene: TRBV5-1; CDR3 protein: CASSFGTGNTGELFF
J gene: TRBJ2-7; CDR3 length: 13; clone size: .; V gene: TRBV27; CDR3 protein: CASRDRSSYEQYF
J gene: TRBJ2-7; CDR3 length: 15; clone size: .; V gene: TRBV7-8; CDR3 protein: CASSLGLPEIYEQYF
J gene: TRBJ2-1; CDR3 length: 15; clone size: .; V gene: TRBV2; CDR3 protein: CASSGTDQRYNEQFF
J gene: TRBJ2-1; CDR3 length: 15; clone size: .; V gene: TRBV7-2; CDR3 protein: CASSSSASSYNEQFF
J gene: TRBJ2-1; CDR3 length: 14; clone size: .; V gene: TRBV5-4; CDR3 protein: CASSAGGPSYEQFF
J gene: TRBJ2-7; CDR3 length: 10; clone size: .; V gene: TRBV20-1; CDR3 protein: CSASYGKQYF
J gene: TRBJ1-3; CDR3 length: 15; clone size: few; V gene: TRBV5-1; CDR3 protein: CASSLRGDSGNTIYF
J gene: TRBJ2-5; CDR3 length: 12; clone size: .; V gene: TRBV29-1; CDR3 protein: CSVLLGGETQYF
J gene: TRBJ2-7; CDR3 length: 13; clone size: .; V gene: TRBV27; CDR3 protein: CASSYRASGQSHF
J gene: TRBJ1-1; CDR3 length: 14; clone size: .; V gene: TRBV6-6; CDR3 protein: CASSPDRVSTEAFF
J gene: TRBJ2-2; CDR3 length: 16; clone size: .; V gene: TRBV5-1; CDR3 protein: CASSPPGPRRVGELFF
J gene: TRBJ1-5; CDR3 length: 14; clone size: .; V gene: TRBV19; CDR3 protein: CASSMDRGHQPQHF
J gene: TRBJ1-4; CDR3 length: 12; clone size: .; V gene: TRBV29-1; CDR3 protein: CSESQGGEKLFF
J gene: TRBJ2-3; CDR3 length: 11; clone size: .; V gene: TRBV7-2; CDR3 protein: CASSFGDTQYF
J gene: TRBJ2-3; CDR3 length: 15; clone size: .; V gene: TRBV14; CDR3 protein: CASSQSAGSTDTQYF
J gene: TRBJ2-5; CDR3 length: 14; clone size: .; V gene: TRBV11-2; CDR3 protein: CASSSNRGKETQYF
J gene: TRBJ2-7; CDR3 length: 14; clone size: .; V gene: TRBV11-2; CDR3 protein: CASSLEMASYEQYF
J gene: TRBJ2-5; CDR3 length: 15; clone size: .; V gene: TRBV6-1; CDR3 protein: CASSDTSGSYETQYF
J gene: TRBJ1-4; CDR3 length: 15; clone size: .; V gene: TRBV18; CDR3 protein: CASSRSRGSNEKLFF
J gene: TRBJ2-1; CDR3 length: 15; clone size: .; V gene: TRBV28; CDR3 protein: CASLSFRPASDEQFF
J gene: TRBJ2-7; CDR3 length: 13; clone size: .; V gene: TRBV7-9; CDR3 protein: CASSRDLTYEQYF
J gene: TRBJ2-5; CDR3 length: 14; clone size: many; V gene: TRBV18; CDR3 protein: CASSVRGTGETQYF
J gene: TRBJ2-5; CDR3 length: 14; clone size: .; V gene: TRBV18; CDR3 protein: CASSPTAGQETQYF
J gene: TRBJ2-1; CDR3 length: 13; clone size: .; V gene: TRBV7-7; CDR3 protein: CASSLGPYNEQFF
J gene: TRBJ2-2; CDR3 length: 14; clone size: once; V gene: TRBV5-4; CDR3 protein: CASSSPTGTGELFF
J gene: TRBJ1-2; CDR3 length: 14; clone size: .; V gene: TRBV5-1; CDR3 protein: CASSWETGNYGYTF
J gene: TRBJ2-7; CDR3 length: 13; clone size: .; V gene: TRBV19; CDR3 protein: CASSIRDSYEQYF
J gene: TRBJ2-5; CDR3 length: 15; clone size: .; V gene: TRBV11-2; CDR3 protein: CASSLLAGLSETQYF
J gene: TRBJ2-5; CDR3 length: 13; clone size: .; V gene: TRBV27; CDR3 protein: CASSLKQGETQYF
J gene: TRBJ1-5; CDR3 length: 16; clone size: .; V gene: TRBV15; CDR3 protein: CATSRGGLRVGQPQHF
J gene: TRBJ2-5; CDR3 length: 14; clone size: .; V gene: TRBV5-1; CDR3 protein: CASSLSGGEETQYF
J gene: TRBJ2-7; CDR3 length: 17; clone size: .; V gene: TRBV11-1; CDR3 protein: CASSFVGRTGAFYEQYF
J gene: TRBJ2-1; CDR3 length: 13; clone size: few; V gene: TRBV11-2; CDR3 protein: CASSAGQENEQFF
J gene: TRBJ2-2; CDR3 length: 13; clone size: .; V gene: TRBV14; CDR3 protein: CASSSGLTGELFF
J gene: TRBJ2-3; CDR3 length: 14; clone size: .; V gene: TRBV4-1; CDR3 protein: CASSQVGVGDTQYF
J gene: TRBJ1-5; CDR3 length: 13; clone size: many; V gene: TRBV5-4; CDR3 protein: CASSLEPNQPQHF
J gene: TRBJ1-3; CDR3 length: 15; clone size: few; V gene: TRBV18; CDR3 protein: CASSPRTSSGNTIYF
J gene: TRBJ2-6; CDR3 length: 15; clone size: .; V gene: TRBV25-1; CDR3 protein: CASSEFRGGANVLTF
J gene: TRBJ1-2; CDR3 length: 17; clone size: .; V gene: TRBV28; CDR3 protein: CASSLDSMSSILYGYTF
J gene: TRBJ1-3; CDR3 length: 12; clone size: .; V gene: TRBV6-1; CDR3 protein: CASSDWETTIYF